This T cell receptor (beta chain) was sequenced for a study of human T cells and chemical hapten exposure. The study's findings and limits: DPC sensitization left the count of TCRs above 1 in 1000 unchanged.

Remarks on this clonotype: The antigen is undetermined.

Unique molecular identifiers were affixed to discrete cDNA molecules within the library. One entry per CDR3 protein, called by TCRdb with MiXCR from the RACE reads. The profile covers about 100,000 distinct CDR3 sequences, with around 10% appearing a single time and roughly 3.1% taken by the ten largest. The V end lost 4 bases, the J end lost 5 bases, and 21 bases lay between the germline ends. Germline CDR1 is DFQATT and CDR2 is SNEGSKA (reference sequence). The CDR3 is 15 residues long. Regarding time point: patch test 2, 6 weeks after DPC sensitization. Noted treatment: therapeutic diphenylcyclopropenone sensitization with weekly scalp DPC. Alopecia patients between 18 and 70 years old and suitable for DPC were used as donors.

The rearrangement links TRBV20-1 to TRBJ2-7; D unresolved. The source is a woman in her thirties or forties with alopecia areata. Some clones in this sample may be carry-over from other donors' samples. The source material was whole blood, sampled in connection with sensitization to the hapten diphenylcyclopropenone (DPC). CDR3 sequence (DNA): TGCAGTGCTATGCCTCCCCGGGTAGCCGGGCACGAGCAGTACTTC. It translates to CSAMPPRVAGHEQYF.